Listed below are T cell receptor beta chains from one sample, sequenced in a study of Ad26.COV2.S vaccination and SARS-CoV-2 variants. Some clones are missing from TCRdb's copy, which holds only in-frame ones; the method was immunoSEQ multiplex PCR. Of approximately 350,000 clones in the sample, 83% are singletons; the top ten hold around 7%. The material was peripheral blood, obtained in a trial of Ad26.COV2.S vaccine versus placebo. The receptors originated from a person between 18 and 65 years old who received the Ad26.COV2.S COVID-19 vaccine or a placebo. The CDR3 runs from the conserved cysteine through the conserved F or W. D genes are given only for firm matches. Rows give clone size only sometimes, using once, few, many, or a class for an expanded clone.

clone_size d_call j_call v_call cdr3_nt cdr3_aa
. TRBD1 TRBJ2-7 TRBV19 TGTGCCAGTAGTTCACCGGGACAGGGGGCGGAGCAGTACTTC CASSSPGQGAEQYF
. . TRBJ1-2 TRBV5-4 TGTGCCAGCAGCTGGGGGGGAGAAAACTATGGCTACACCTTC CASSWGGENYGYTF
many . TRBJ1-1 TRBV4-1 TGCGCCAGCAGCCAACGTGTTACGACTGAAGCTTTCTTT CASSQRVTTEAFF
. TRBD1 TRBJ2-3 TRBV24-1 TGTGCCACCTCCCAATCGGGACAGGGTGTCAAAGATACGCAGTATTTT CATSQSGQGVKDTQYF
. . TRBJ1-3 TRBV6-1 TGTGCCAGCAGTGAAGCGCTTCCCGCGTCTGGAAACACCATATATTTT CASSEALPASGNTIYF
. . TRBJ2-7 TRBV27 TGTGCCAGCAGCATCCTAGCCGGCTCATCCTACGAGCAGTACTTC CASSILAGSSYEQYF
many TRBD2 TRBJ2-1 TRBV10-1 TGCGCCAGCAGTACGGGACTAGCGGGAGGACTTGAGCAGTTCTTC CASSTGLAGGLEQFF
. . TRBJ1-4 TRBV19 TGTGCCAGTAGGCTACAGGGAACTAATGAAAAACTGTTTTTT CASRLQGTNEKLFF
. TRBD2 TRBJ2-1 TRBV19 TGTGCCAGTAGTATGGGGGGGGACTACAATGAGCAGTTCTTC CASSMGGDYNEQFF
. . TRBJ1-1 TRBV5-4 TGTGCCAGCAGCTTGGAACTAGTGAACACTGAAGCTTTCTTT CASSLELVNTEAFF
. . TRBJ2-1 TRBV5-1 TGCGCCAGCAGCCATGCCCGAGGTGAGCAGTTCTTC CASSHARGEQFF
. TRBD2 TRBJ2-3 TRBV30 TGTGCCTGGAGTCGTATCGGGAGGCGAGAAGATACGCAGTATTTT CAWSRIGRREDTQYF
few TRBD1 TRBJ2-1 TRBV9 TGTGCCAGCAGCCCTCGGGACAGACACTACAATGAGCAGTTCTTC CASSPRDRHYNEQFF
. . TRBJ1-1 TRBV5-1 TGCGCCAGCAGCTTGCTCGGAACTGAAGCTTTCTTT CASSLLGTEAFF
. TRBD1 TRBJ1-1 TRBV5-1 TGCGCCAGCAGCTTTGCCACAGGGGGGACTGAAGCTTTCTTT CASSFATGGTEAFF